This is a list of T cell receptor beta chains from one sample in a study of blood T cell repertoires in COVID-19. Clones were read by immunoSEQ multiplex PCR, and TCRdb kept only the in-frame ones, dropping some. Among around 41,000 clones listed, roughly 90% were seen once. The sequencing sample was made of peripheral blood. The receptors were sampled from a human donor in a cohort sampled during active COVID-19. Both conserved end residues are part of each CDR3. The D gene is left open where the match is weak. Only part of the rows carry a size: once, few, many, or a class if the clone is expanded.

D: -; V: TRBV5-6; J: TRBJ2-7; size: -; CDR3: CASSPIGLRHEQYF; DNA: TGTGCCAGCAGCCCTATTGGACTGAGACACGAGCAGTACTTC
D: TRBD1; V: TRBV7-8; J: TRBJ1-4; size: -; CDR3: CASSLLGTGSEKLFF; DNA: TGTGCCAGCAGCTTATTAGGGACAGGGTCTGAAAAACTGTTTTTT
D: -; V: TRBV30; J: TRBJ2-1; size: -; CDR3: CAASRGPNEQFF; DNA: TGTGCCGCGAGCCGCGGCCCCAATGAGCAGTTCTTC
D: TRBD2; V: TRBV3-1/TRBV3-2; J: TRBJ2-7; size: -; CDR3: CASSQELAGGLSYEQYF; DNA: TGTGCCAGCAGCCAAGAACTAGCGGGGGGGCTGTCCTACGAGCAGTACTTC
D: -; V: TRBV5-4; J: TRBJ1-2; size: -; CDR3: CASSLSDTRGYYGYTF; DNA: TGTGCCAGCAGCTTGTCGGACACCCGGGGGTACTATGGCTACACCTTC
D: -; V: TRBV9; J: TRBJ2-3; size: -; CDR3: CASSVDTGQDTQYF; DNA: TGTGCCAGCAGCGTAGACACAGGGCAAGATACGCAGTATTTT
D: TRBD1; V: TRBV6-1; J: TRBJ1-3; size: few; CDR3: CASSDLRTGLGNTIYF; DNA: TGTGCCAGCAGTGACTTGCGGACAGGGCTTGGAAACACCATATATTTT
D: -; V: TRBV5-1; J: TRBJ1-1; size: -; CDR3: CASQAEQASNTEAFF; DNA: TGCGCCAGCCAGGCCGAACAGGCGTCGAACACTGAAGCTTTCTTT
D: TRBD1; V: TRBV10-3; J: TRBJ1-1; size: -; CDR3: CAISEDRVTEAFF; DNA: TGTGCCATCAGTGAGGACAGGGTTACTGAAGCTTTCTTT
D: -; V: TRBV14; J: TRBJ1-1; size: -; CDR3: CASSQSTRTEAFF; DNA: TGTGCCAGCAGCCAAAGTACCAGGACTGAAGCTTTCTTT
D: -; V: TRBV27; J: TRBJ2-7; size: -; CDR3: CASSPALGSYEQYF; DNA: TGTGCCAGCAGTCCCGCACTCGGCTCCTACGAGCAGTACTTC
D: TRBD1; V: TRBV11-2; J: TRBJ1-2; size: -; CDR3: CASSPDRARYGYTF; DNA: TGTGCCAGCAGCCCCGACAGGGCTCGCTATGGCTACACCTTC
D: TRBD1; V: TRBV7-9; J: TRBJ1-1; size: -; CDR3: CASSTQGEFIGNTEAFF; DNA: TGTGCCAGCAGCACTCAGGGGGAGTTTATCGGGAACACTGAAGCTTTCTTT
D: -; V: TRBV3-1/TRBV3-2; J: TRBJ2-5; size: -; CDR3: CASSLSAGLQETQYF; DNA: TGTGCCAGCAGCCTGTCAGCAGGGTTGCAAGAGACCCAGTACTTC
D: -; V: TRBV7-3; J: TRBJ2-1; size: -; CDR3: CASSLHEFNEQFF; DNA: TGTGCCAGCAGCCTTCATGAGTTTAATGAGCAGTTCTTC
D: TRBD1; V: TRBV9; J: TRBJ2-1; size: few; CDR3: CASSMRQGAGNEQFF; DNA: TGTGCCAGCAGCATGAGACAGGGGGCGGGGAATGAGCAGTTCTTC
D: TRBD1; V: TRBV6-6; J: TRBJ2-1; size: -; CDR3: CASSPTPDRVNEQFF; DNA: TGTGCCAGCAGTCCCACCCCGGACAGGGTCAATGAGCAGTTCTTC
D: -; V: TRBV5-1; J: TRBJ2-5; size: -; CDR3: CASSWLGTKETQYF; DNA: TGCGCCAGCAGCTGGTTGGGGACAAAAGAGACCCAGTACTTC
D: TRBD2; V: TRBV28; J: TRBJ2-7; size: -; CDR3: CASSPLGGFEQYF; DNA: TGTGCCAGCAGTCCACTGGGGGGGTTCGAGCAGTACTTC
D: TRBD1; V: TRBV4-2; J: TRBJ2-7; size: -; CDR3: CASSVRTGGFYEQYF; DNA: TGTGCCAGCAGCGTTCGGACAGGTGGGTTCTACGAGCAGTACTTC
D: TRBD1; V: TRBV6-6; J: TRBJ1-1; size: -; CDR3: CASSYGGGEAFF; DNA: TGTGCCAGCAGTTACGGAGGGGGCGAAGCTTTCTTT
D: -; V: TRBV7-3; J: TRBJ2-1; size: few; CDR3: CASSLFGAGDEQFF; DNA: TGTGCCAGCAGCTTATTTGGGGCTGGTGATGAGCAGTTCTTC
D: -; V: TRBV28; J: TRBJ2-5; size: -; CDR3: CASRTTHQRETQYF; DNA: TGTGCCAGCAGGACGACCCACCAGAGGGAGACCCAGTACTTC
D: -; V: TRBV6-5; J: TRBJ2-3; size: -; CDR3: CASSYSLAFTDTQYF; DNA: TGTGCCAGCAGTTACTCGCTAGCGTTCACAGATACGCAGTATTTT
D: -; V: TRBV5-4; J: TRBJ1-4; size: -; CDR3: CASSARRATNEKLFF; DNA: TGTGCCAGCAGCGCTCGCCGCGCAACTAATGAAAAACTGTTTTTT
D: -; V: TRBV10-3; J: TRBJ1-3; size: once; CDR3: CAISEGGYSGNTIYF; DNA: TGTGCCATCAGTGAGGGCGGGTACTCTGGAAACACCATATATTTT
D: TRBD1; V: TRBV4-3; J: TRBJ1-4; size: -; CDR3: CASSPGQGIGNEKLFF; DNA: TGCGCCAGCAGCCCTGGACAGGGGATAGGTAATGAAAAACTGTTTTTT
D: TRBD2; V: TRBV4-2; J: TRBJ2-1; size: -; CDR3: CASSLQSGLADERQFF; DNA: TGTGCCAGCAGCCTACAATCGGGACTAGCGGATGAGCGACAATTCTTC
D: -; V: TRBV5-6; J: TRBJ1-2; size: -; CDR3: CASSFTGGSYGYTF; DNA: TGTGCCAGCAGCTTCACAGGTGGATCTTATGGCTACACCTTC
D: -; V: TRBV6-2/TRBV6-3; J: TRBJ1-3; size: -; CDR3: CASSYVPGAGGNTIYF; DNA: TGTGCCAGCAGTTACGTGCCAGGGGCCGGCGGAAACACCATATATTTT
D: TRBD2; V: TRBV30; J: TRBJ2-5; size: once; CDR3: CAWILGAGGYQETQYF; DNA: TGTGCCTGGATTCTAGGAGCGGGAGGCTACCAAGAGACCCAGTACTTC